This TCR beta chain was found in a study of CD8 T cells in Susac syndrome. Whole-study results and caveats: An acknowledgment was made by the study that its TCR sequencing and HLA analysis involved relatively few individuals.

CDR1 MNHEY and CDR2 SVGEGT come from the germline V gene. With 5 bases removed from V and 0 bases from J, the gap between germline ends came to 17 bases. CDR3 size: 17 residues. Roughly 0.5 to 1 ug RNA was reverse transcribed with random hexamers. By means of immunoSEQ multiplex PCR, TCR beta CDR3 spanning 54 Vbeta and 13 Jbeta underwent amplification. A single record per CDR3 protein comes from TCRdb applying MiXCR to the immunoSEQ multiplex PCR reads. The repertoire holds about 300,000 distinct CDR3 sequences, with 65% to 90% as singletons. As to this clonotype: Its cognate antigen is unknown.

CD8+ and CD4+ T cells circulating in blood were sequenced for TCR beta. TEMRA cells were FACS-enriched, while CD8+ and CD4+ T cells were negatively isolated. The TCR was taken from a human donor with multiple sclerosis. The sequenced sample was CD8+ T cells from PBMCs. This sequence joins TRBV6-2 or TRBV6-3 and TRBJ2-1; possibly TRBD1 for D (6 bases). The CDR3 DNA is TGTGCCAGCAGTCTCAGGGGCCGACTGTTCTCCTACAATGAGCAGTTCTTC. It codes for CASSLRGRLFSYNEQFF.